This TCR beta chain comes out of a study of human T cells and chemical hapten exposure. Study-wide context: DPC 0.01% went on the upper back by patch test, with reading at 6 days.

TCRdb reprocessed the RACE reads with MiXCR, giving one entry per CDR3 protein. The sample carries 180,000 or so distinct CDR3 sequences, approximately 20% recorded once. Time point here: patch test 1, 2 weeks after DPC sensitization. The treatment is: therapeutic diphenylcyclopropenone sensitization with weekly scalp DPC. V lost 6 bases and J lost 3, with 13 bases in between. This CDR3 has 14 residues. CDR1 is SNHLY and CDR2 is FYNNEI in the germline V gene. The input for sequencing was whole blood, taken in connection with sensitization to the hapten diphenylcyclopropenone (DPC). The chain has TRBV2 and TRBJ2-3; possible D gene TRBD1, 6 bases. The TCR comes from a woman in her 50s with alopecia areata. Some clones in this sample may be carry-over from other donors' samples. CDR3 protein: CASRQGLRTDTQYF. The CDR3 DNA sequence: TGTGCCAGCAGACAGGGTTTGAGGACAGATACGCAGTATTTT.